This is a list of T cell receptor beta chains from one sample in a study of regulatory T cells in long-lasting Graves disease. TCRdb ran MiXCR on the multiplex PCR reads and lists one entry per CDR3 protein. The sample gives about 450,000 distinct CDR3 sequences, less than 15% of which show up once; 17% is in the top ten. The same data also contributed to another study, on T cells in Graves' hyperthyroidism and ophthalmopathy.

The material sequenced was peripheral blood mononuclear cells (PBMCs), taken at new diagnosis, from a patient treated with antithyroid drugs. These receptors were obtained from a woman between 50 and 59 years old with Graves disease. Both conserved end residues are part of each CDR3. The order of the fields is CDR3 DNA, CDR3 protein, J gene, clone size, D gene, V gene. A D gene is named only where the DNA matches it firmly. Not all rows give a size; the values are once, few, many and, for expanded clones, a class.

CDR3 DNA: TGTGCCAGCTCACCAGCCACAGGGGGCACATACGAGCAGTACTTC
CDR3 protein: CASSPATGGTYEQYF
J gene: TRBJ2-7
clone size: few
D gene: TRBD1
V gene: TRBV18

CDR3 DNA: TGTGCCAGCAGCTTGGACAGGGAGGGGTACGAGCAGTACTTC
CDR3 protein: CASSLDREGYEQYF
J gene: TRBJ2-7
clone size: many
D gene: NA
V gene: TRBV7-9

CDR3 DNA: TGTGCCAGCAGCCGAATCGGACAGTCCTATGGCTACACCTTC
CDR3 protein: CASSRIGQSYGYTF
J gene: TRBJ1-2
clone size: many
D gene: NA
V gene: TRBV2

CDR3 DNA: TGTGCCTGGAGAAAGACAGGAACTATCGGTTTAGGCTACACCTTC
CDR3 protein: CAWRKTGTIGLGYTF
J gene: TRBJ1-2
clone size: many
D gene: NA
V gene: TRBV30

CDR3 DNA: TGTGCCAGCAGCTTTTTGACGAGTACAATACCATACAATGAGCAGTTCTTC
CDR3 protein: CASSFLTSTIPYNEQFF
J gene: TRBJ2-1
clone size: many
D gene: NA
V gene: TRBV7-9

CDR3 DNA: TGCGCCAGCAGCTTAGGGTCAGGGGGCAAGGAGACCCAGTACTTC
CDR3 protein: CASSLGSGGKETQYF
J gene: TRBJ2-5
clone size: few
D gene: TRBD1
V gene: TRBV5-1

CDR3 DNA: TGTGCCAGCAGCCAGATGACAGGGAATAACCACTACTTCACAGATACGCAGTATTTT
CDR3 protein: CASSQMTGNNHYFTDTQYF
J gene: TRBJ2-3
clone size: NA
D gene: TRBD1
V gene: TRBV14

CDR3 DNA: TGTGCCAGCAGCTTGTGGATGGACACTGAAGCTTTCTTT
CDR3 protein: CASSLWMDTEAFF
J gene: TRBJ1-1
clone size: NA
D gene: NA
V gene: TRBV5-5

CDR3 DNA: TGTGCCAGCTCACCACCGGAAAGGGACTCTGGCTACACCTTC
CDR3 protein: CASSPPERDSGYTF
J gene: TRBJ1-2
clone size: NA
D gene: NA
V gene: TRBV18

CDR3 DNA: TGCGCCAGCCGTGGACAGGGGGCAACGTATGGCTACACCTTC
CDR3 protein: CASRGQGATYGYTF
J gene: TRBJ1-2
clone size: many
D gene: TRBD1
V gene: TRBV5-1

CDR3 DNA: TGCGCCAGCAGCACAGAGGGACAGTTAACAGATACGCAGTATTTT
CDR3 protein: CASSTEGQLTDTQYF
J gene: TRBJ2-3
clone size: few
D gene: TRBD1
V gene: TRBV5-1

CDR3 DNA: TGCAGCGTTGATTCCGGGGAGCTGTTTTTT
CDR3 protein: CSVDSGELFF
J gene: TRBJ2-2
clone size: many
D gene: NA
V gene: TRBV29-1

CDR3 DNA: TGTGCCAGCAGTTACTTTGGAATGGGGGGAAACTATGGCTACACCTTC
CDR3 protein: CASSYFGMGGNYGYTF
J gene: TRBJ1-2
clone size: few
D gene: NA
V gene: TRBV6-5

CDR3 DNA: TGCGCCAGCTCCGGAGTTGGTTTGTACACTGAAGCTTTCTTT
CDR3 protein: CASSGVGLYTEAFF
J gene: TRBJ1-1
clone size: few
D gene: NA
V gene: TRBV5-1

CDR3 DNA: TGTGCCAGCAGCTTAGATTATGTCTCCTACGAGCAGTACTTC
CDR3 protein: CASSLDYVSYEQYF
J gene: TRBJ2-7
clone size: many
D gene: NA
V gene: TRBV7-8

CDR3 DNA: TGCAGTGCTAGAGAGCAGGAGGGTTTTGAAAAACTGTTTTTT
CDR3 protein: CSAREQEGFEKLFF
J gene: TRBJ1-4
clone size: many
D gene: NA
V gene: TRBV20-1

CDR3 DNA: TGTGCCAGCATCTTGGGACAGGGGATCTCCGAGCAGTACTTC
CDR3 protein: CASILGQGISEQYF
J gene: TRBJ2-7
clone size: many
D gene: TRBD1
V gene: TRBV2

CDR3 DNA: TGTGCCAGCAGCTTAGCCAGCGGGTTTTCCCTCCACTTT
CDR3 protein: CASSLASGFSLHF
J gene: TRBJ1-6
clone size: many
D gene: NA
V gene: TRBV11-1

CDR3 DNA: TGCGCCAGCAGCTTTTCTGACGGGAACTATGGCTACACCTTC
CDR3 protein: CASSFSDGNYGYTF
J gene: TRBJ1-2
clone size: few
D gene: NA
V gene: TRBV5-1

CDR3 DNA: TGCAGTGCTAGAGTACCGCAGCGGAACACAGATACGCAGTATTTT
CDR3 protein: CSARVPQRNTDTQYF
J gene: TRBJ2-3
clone size: NA
D gene: NA
V gene: TRBV20-1

CDR3 DNA: TGTGCCAGCAGGATGACAGAGTTGGAGACCCAGTACTTC
CDR3 protein: CASRMTELETQYF
J gene: TRBJ2-5
clone size: many
D gene: NA
V gene: TRBV27

CDR3 DNA: TGTGCCTGGAGACCTACCGCTAGCGGAACCTACGAGCAGTACTTC
CDR3 protein: CAWRPTASGTYEQYF
J gene: TRBJ2-7
clone size: many
D gene: TRBD2
V gene: TRBV30

CDR3 DNA: TGTGCCAGCAGTTTCAGATCCCAGGTGGGGGGTAGCGGTAATTCACCCCTCCACTTT
CDR3 protein: CASSFRSQVGGSGNSPLHF
J gene: TRBJ1-6
clone size: many
D gene: NA
V gene: TRBV28

CDR3 DNA: TGTGCCAGCAGTTTAGGGGGGGTGGGGTACTTC
CDR3 protein: CASSLGGVGYF
J gene: TRBJ2-7
clone size: many
D gene: TRBD2
V gene: TRBV28

CDR3 DNA: TGTGCCTGGAGTGCCCCGATTCGTTTACAGGCCACTGAAGCTTTCTTT
CDR3 protein: CAWSAPIRLQATEAFF
J gene: TRBJ1-1
clone size: many
D gene: NA
V gene: TRBV30

CDR3 DNA: TGCGCCAGCAGCGACCTTGAGTACAGGGGAACAGCACCCCTCCACTTT
CDR3 protein: CASSDLEYRGTAPLHF
J gene: TRBJ1-6
clone size: few
D gene: TRBD1
V gene: TRBV5-1

CDR3 DNA: TGTGCCAGCAGTTTATATACAGAGGGGCAAGAGACCCAGTACTTC
CDR3 protein: CASSLYTEGQETQYF
J gene: TRBJ2-5
clone size: many
D gene: NA
V gene: TRBV28

CDR3 DNA: TGTGCCAGCAGCTCAGGCGGGGGCAATGAGCAGTTCTTC
CDR3 protein: CASSSGGGNEQFF
J gene: TRBJ2-1
clone size: many
D gene: TRBD2
V gene: TRBV7-6

CDR3 DNA: TGTGCCAGCAACTTGGGGGGGGAAAAACTGTTTTTT
CDR3 protein: CASNLGGEKLFF
J gene: TRBJ1-4
clone size: few
D gene: NA
V gene: TRBV3-1

CDR3 DNA: TGTGCCAGCAGCCAAGCGCGACTAGCGGGATTTTCACAGGGAGAGACCCAGTACTTC
CDR3 protein: CASSQARLAGFSQGETQYF
J gene: TRBJ2-5
clone size: NA
D gene: TRBD2
V gene: TRBV3-1

CDR3 DNA: TGTGCCAGCAGCCAAGATACGAGGAACACTGAAGCTTTCTTT
CDR3 protein: CASSQDTRNTEAFF
J gene: TRBJ1-1
clone size: many
D gene: NA
V gene: TRBV3-1

CDR3 DNA: TGTGCCAGCACCCCGACAGCCTCTAGCACAGATACGCAGTATTTT
CDR3 protein: CASTPTASSTDTQYF
J gene: TRBJ2-3
clone size: many
D gene: NA
V gene: TRBV3-1

CDR3 DNA: TGTGCCAGCAGGTCGGGGGCGGGTGGGGCCAACGTCCTGACTTTC
CDR3 protein: CASRSGAGGANVLTF
J gene: TRBJ2-6
clone size: few
D gene: NA
V gene: TRBV2

CDR3 DNA: TGTGCCAGCAGCGGGATCTCCCATCAGCTGTTTTTT
CDR3 protein: CASSGISHQLFF
J gene: TRBJ1-4
clone size: many
D gene: NA
V gene: TRBV6-2/TRBV6-3

CDR3 DNA: TGTGCCAGCAGTATACAGGGAGGCGCGAACTATGGCTACACCTTC
CDR3 protein: CASSIQGGANYGYTF
J gene: TRBJ1-2
clone size: many
D gene: NA
V gene: TRBV12-3/TRBV12-4

CDR3 DNA: TGCGCCAGCCGGGGGGGAAAGGCTGAAGCTTTCTTT
CDR3 protein: CASRGGKAEAFF
J gene: TRBJ1-1
clone size: few
D gene: NA
V gene: TRBV4-1

CDR3 DNA: TGTGCCAGCCGGGAGCGGGAGTACCCCGGGGAGCTGTTTTTT
CDR3 protein: CASREREYPGELFF
J gene: TRBJ2-2
clone size: NA
D gene: TRBD2
V gene: TRBV12-3/TRBV12-4

CDR3 DNA: TGTGCCAGCAGTGATTCATGGGGGCGGGGGGAGCAGTACTTC
CDR3 protein: CASSDSWGRGEQYF
J gene: TRBJ2-7
clone size: few
D gene: NA
V gene: TRBV25-1

CDR3 DNA: TGTGCCAGCAGTTTCGCTAGACAGGCCGATAGCAATCAGCCCCAGCATTTT
CDR3 protein: CASSFARQADSNQPQHF
J gene: TRBJ1-5
clone size: many
D gene: NA
V gene: TRBV12-3/TRBV12-4

CDR3 DNA: TGCAGTGCCGCCGGACAGACTCAAGAGACCCAGTACTTC
CDR3 protein: CSAAGQTQETQYF
J gene: TRBJ2-5
clone size: NA
D gene: NA
V gene: TRBV20-1

CDR3 DNA: TGTGCCAGCAGTTGGGACTTGCTAAACTACGAGCAGTACTTC
CDR3 protein: CASSWDLLNYEQYF
J gene: TRBJ2-7
clone size: NA
D gene: NA
V gene: TRBV6-5

CDR3 DNA: TGCAGTGCACGGAGCGGGAGCGGTCCCTACAATGAGCAGTTCTTC
CDR3 protein: CSARSGSGPYNEQFF
J gene: TRBJ2-1
clone size: many
D gene: TRBD2
V gene: TRBV20-1

CDR3 DNA: TGTGCCAGCAGTTCCGAGTTGGATTCTAGCACAGATACGCAGTATTTT
CDR3 protein: CASSSELDSSTDTQYF
J gene: TRBJ2-3
clone size: few
D gene: NA
V gene: TRBV7-3

CDR3 DNA: TGTGCCAGCAGCCAACTAGAGGCCCTTAGATACAATGAGCAGTTCTTC
CDR3 protein: CASSQLEALRYNEQFF
J gene: TRBJ2-1
clone size: many
D gene: NA
V gene: TRBV13

CDR3 DNA: TGTGCTAGTGGTTTGGTACTAGCGGGAGGGCCTAACACCGGGGAGCTGTTTTTT
CDR3 protein: CASGLVLAGGPNTGELFF
J gene: TRBJ2-2
clone size: many
D gene: TRBD2
V gene: TRBV12-5

CDR3 DNA: TGCGCCAGCAGCCCCCGAGGGAGAGGGTTGGGCTACGAGCAGTACTTC
CDR3 protein: CASSPRGRGLGYEQYF
J gene: TRBJ2-7
clone size: few
D gene: NA
V gene: TRBV5-1

CDR3 DNA: TGTGCCAGCAGCTTAGAGGAGGGATTGAGTACCGGGGAGCTGTTTTTT
CDR3 protein: CASSLEEGLSTGELFF
J gene: TRBJ2-2
clone size: few
D gene: NA
V gene: TRBV7-8

CDR3 DNA: TGCGCCAGCAGCCAATCTTTTGGGGGGGTCGACGAGCAGTCCTTC
CDR3 protein: CASSQSFGGVDEQSF
J gene: TRBJ2-7
clone size: NA
D gene: TRBD2
V gene: TRBV4-1

CDR3 DNA: TGTGCCAGCAGTTCACTAGCGGGACGATCCTACAATGAGCAGTTCTTC
CDR3 protein: CASSSLAGRSYNEQFF
J gene: TRBJ2-1
clone size: many
D gene: TRBD2
V gene: TRBV6-5

CDR3 DNA: TGTGCCAGTAGTATAGGGGCAGGGAGCGCCTACGAGCAGTACTTC
CDR3 protein: CASSIGAGSAYEQYF
J gene: TRBJ2-7
clone size: NA
D gene: NA
V gene: TRBV19

CDR3 DNA: TGTGCCAGCAGTTTGACAAGTCTGTATAGCAATCAGCCCCAGCATTTT
CDR3 protein: CASSLTSLYSNQPQHF
J gene: TRBJ1-5
clone size: few
D gene: NA
V gene: TRBV6-5

CDR3 DNA: TGTGCCAGCAGCCCCAACCTAGACAGGGGCATGAACACTGAAGCTTTCTTT
CDR3 protein: CASSPNLDRGMNTEAFF
J gene: TRBJ1-1
clone size: few
D gene: TRBD1
V gene: TRBV9

CDR3 DNA: TGTGCCAGCAGCCATGACCGGGAGTTGAACACCGGGGAGCTGTTTTTT
CDR3 protein: CASSHDRELNTGELFF
J gene: TRBJ2-2
clone size: many
D gene: NA
V gene: TRBV9